These 26 T cell receptor beta chains originate from one sample sequenced in a study of blood T cells in healthy people across ages. The use of a sample-barcoded 5' primer and a J-beta primer mix characterized a second PCR of about 7 to 12 cycles. From the 5' RACE reads, TCRdb called clonotypes with MiXCR, one entry per CDR3 protein. Here the sample spans some 800,000 distinct CDR3 sequences, more than 20% being singletons. These same records also appear under a second study, on T cells of mothers and their children.

Material: blood. Receptors were obtained from a boy aged 5-17 years in good health.

This clonotype was counted a few times. The rearrangement joins TRBV4-3 to TRBJ1-6; no firm D call. The V end was cut by 1 base, the J end by 7 bases, with 11 bases between. This CDR3 region has 15 residues. CDR1 is LGHNA, CDR2 YSLEER, per germline. Written as DNA, the CDR3 is TGCGCCAGCAGCCAAGGGTCAGGAAGCAATTCACCCCTCCACTTT. Protein sequence: CASSQGSGSNSPLHF.

This sequence joins TRBV28 and TRBJ2-1; D is possibly TRBD2 (5 bases). Gene TRBJ2-7 matches the end of the DNA better, so the J call may be wrong. The CDR3 loop spans 16 amino acids. Germline V gene data show CDR1 as MDHEN and CDR2 as SYDVKM. This CDR3 is CASSLYAGGGGYEQYF. The CDR3 DNA is TGTGCCAGCAGTTTATATGCGGGCGGAGGAGGTTACGAGCAGTACTTC.

J is TRBJ2-7 and V is TRBV7-2, with D tentatively TRBD2 (6 bases). From germline, CDR1 is SGHTA and CDR2 FQGNSA. Trimming pared 5 bases from V and 2 bases from J, leaving 22 bases between. The CDR3 is 17 residues long. CDR3 coding DNA: TGTGCCAGCAGCCCAGCGTCCTCTTCTAGCGCAGCCTACGAGCAGTACTTC. This gives the protein CASSPASSSSAAYEQYF.

V and J are TRBV4-2 and TRBJ1-2, with TRBD1 matching 8 bases. There are 18 residues in the CDR3. Germline-derived CDR1 and CDR2 are LGHNA and YNFKEQ. Trimming removed 1 base from V and 5 bases from J; junction bases left unmatched: 15. CDR3 nucleotides: TGTGCCAGCAGCCAAGCGTCCCAACTAACAGGGGGGGCTTATGGCTACACCTTC. It translates to CASSQASQLTGGAYGYTF.

The table lists this clonotype with a few counts. The chain uses TRBV15 and TRBJ1-4, with a tentative D call TRBD1 (6 bases). Germline CDR1 is LNHNV and CDR2 is YYDKDF (reference sequence). The CDR3 is 15 residues long. The germline V and J ends were trimmed by 6 bases and 5 bases, with 16 bases remaining between them. The DNA of the CDR3 is TGTGCCACCAGGACTACAGGGTTGGGAAATGAAAAACTGTTTTTT. It yields the protein CATRTTGLGNEKLFF.

This clonotype was found a few times. The rearrangement joins TRBV29-1 to TRBJ2-7; tentative D call: TRBD2 (6 bases). The CDR3 has 10 residues. With 4 bases removed from V and 9 bases from J, the gap between germline ends came to 10 bases. CDR1 is SQVTM and CDR2 is ANQGSEA in the germline V gene. CDR3 protein: CSVVWDWQYF. CDR3 nucleotide sequence: TGCAGCGTTGTATGGGACTGGCAGTACTTC.

The chain has TRBV20-1 and TRBJ2-3, with 9 bases matching TRBD1. CDR1 is DFQATT, CDR2 SNEGSKA, per germline (reference sequence). Trimming removed 2 bases from V and 5 bases from J; junction bases left unmatched: 5. CDR3 size: 14 residues. The CDR3 DNA reads as TGCAGTGCTAGAAGAGGGACAGGGATAGATACGCAGTATTTT. Amino acid sequence: CSARRGTGIDTQYF.

CDR3 DNA sequence: TGTGCCAGCAGCGTAGACACGGGCGGGGGCCAAGAGACCCAGTACTTC. Translated, it gives CASSVDTGGGQETQYF. The V and J genes are TRBV9 and TRBJ2-5; 7 positions agree with TRBD2. The trim removed 0 bases at V and 1 base at J, leaving 6 bases unmatched. The CDR3 runs 16 residues. Per germline, CDR1 SGDLS and CDR2 YYNGEE.

This clonotype was seen a handful of times. This sequence joins TRBV29-1 and TRBJ1-3, with a possible D match to TRBD1 (6 bases). The CDR3 extends over 13 amino acids. V gave up 6 bases and J gave up 2 bases, with 11 bases separating them. Germline V gene sequence: CDR1 SQVTM, CDR2 ANQGSEA. CDR3 sequence (DNA): TGCAGCGTCCAACAGGGTACTGGAAACACCATATATTTT. Protein sequence: CSVQQGTGNTIYF. Filled out from reference TRBV29-1 and TRBJ1-3, the complete variable domain reads SAVISQKPSRDICQRGTSLTIQCQVDSQVTMMFWYRQQPGQSLTLIATANQGSEATYESGFVIDKFPISRPNLTFSTLTVSNMSPEDSSIYLCSVQQGTGNTIYFGEGSWLTVV.

The genes are TRBV7-2 and TRBJ2-7, with 13 bases fitting TRBD2. After removal of 1 base from V and 5 bases from J, the junction contained 5 bases not matched to a gene. There are 16 residues in the CDR3. Germline V gene lookup returns CDR1 SGHTA and CDR2 FQGNSA. For the CDR3, the DNA is TGTGCCAGCAGCTTAGGGCCACTAGCGGGAGGGGACGAGCAGTACTTC. Translating gives CASSLGPLAGGDEQYF.

This clonotype was detected only a few times. The rearrangement joins TRBV11-2 to TRBJ2-2, with 10 bases aligning to TRBD2. Germline V gene data show CDR1 as SGHAT and CDR2 as FQNNGV. The J segment lost 5 bases and the V segment lost 5 bases, leaving 11 bases of the junction unmatched. CDR3 length: 17 amino acids. CDR3 nucleotide sequence: TGTGCCAGCAGCCTCGACCTAGCGGGAGTACGTACCGGGGAGCTGTTTTTT. Protein product: CASSLDLAGVRTGELFF.

The chain uses TRBV15 and TRBJ1-2; TRBD1 matches 8 bases. The junction had 1 base not matched to a gene; V was cut back by 0 bases and J by 4 bases. CDR3 size: 14 residues. Germline V gene lookup returns CDR1 LNHNV and CDR2 YYDKDF (reference sequence). CDR3 protein: CATSREDRVYGYTF. The CDR3 DNA is TGTGCCACCAGCAGAGAGGACAGGGTCTATGGCTACACCTTC.

The J gene is TRBJ2-3, the V gene TRBV24-1; TRBD1 matches at 11 bases. The CDR3 is made up of 16 amino acids. V was pared by 6 bases and J by 4 bases, with 8 bases of the junction left unmatched. In germline, CDR1 is KGHDR, CDR2 SFDVKD. The CDR3 is CATSRRTGGASDTQYF. The CDR3 DNA is TGTGCCACCAGTCGCCGGACAGGGGGCGCGTCAGATACGCAGTATTTT.

This clonotype was seen more than once but under ten times. This chain connects TRBV27 to TRBJ1-2, with D maybe TRBD1 (6 bases). Germline-derived CDR1 and CDR2 are MNHEY and SMNVEV (reference sequence). The germline V and J ends were trimmed by 4 bases and 0 bases, with 12 bases remaining between them. CDR3 length: 15 residues. CDR3 sequence: CASSYRTAANYGYTF. DNA of the CDR3: TGTGCCAGCAGTTACCGGACAGCAGCTAACTATGGCTACACCTTC.

This clonotype was found a few times. Just one base apart from a much larger clone, this may be a read error. The V and J genes are TRBV5-6 and TRBJ1-1; D gene ambiguous. Trimming shortened V by 6 bases and J by 1 base, and 7 bases separated the two germline ends. CDR1 SGHDT and CDR2 YYEEEE come from the germline V gene. This CDR3 comprises 12 residues. The CDR3 DNA reads as TGTGCCAGCACCTGGGGGAACACTGAAGCTTTCTTT. This sequence encodes CASTWGNTEAFF.

This clonotype has a handful of counts. The V and J genes are TRBV6-4 and TRBJ1-2; D not certain. V gave up 2 bases and J gave up 13 bases, with 20 bases separating them. CDR1 is MRHNA, CDR2 SNTAGT, per germline. The CDR3 covers 14 residues. CDR3 sequence (DNA): TGTGCCAGCAGTGACATCCCCGGCGGCCGGAGTTCCACCTTC. Translated: CASSDIPGGRSSTF.

The chain carries TRBV18 and TRBJ2-6; the match to TRBD2 covers 11 bases. Looked up from germline, CDR1 is KGHSH and CDR2 is LQKENI. J lost 1 base, V lost 4 bases, and 9 bases had no gene match. The CDR3 consists of 19 residues. Here the CDR3 reads CASSRRLAGIVSGANVLTF. DNA for the CDR3: TGTGCCAGCTCACGCAGACTAGCGGGAATTGTATCTGGGGCCAACGTCCTGACTTTC.

V usage is TRBV3-1 and J usage is TRBJ2-5; 10 bases fit TRBD2. Germline values: CDR1 LGHDT, CDR2 YNNKEL (reference sequence). This CDR3 is built from 14 residues. V shed 3 bases and J 3 bases; nucleotides not matched to a gene: 1. The CDR3 coding sequence is TGTGCCAGCAGCCATCTAGCGGGAGAAGAGACCCAGTACTTC. Encoded protein: CASSHLAGEETQYF.

This clonotype occurred a few times. The V call is TRBV4-1, the J call TRBJ2-7; a weak D match, TRBD2 (6 bases). The germline CDR1 and CDR2 sequences are MGHRA and YSYEKL. Trimming stripped 1 base from V and 2 bases from J, with 12 bases between. The CDR3 has 15 amino acids. The CDR3 nucleotides are TGCGCCAGCAGCCAAGTAGCGGAGACCGCCTACGAGCAGTACTTC. It codes for CASSQVAETAYEQYF.

The J gene is TRBJ1-6, the V gene TRBV6-5; D may be TRBD1 (5 bases). Trimming left V 2 bases short and J 8 bases short, with 16 bases between. CDR1 is MNHEY and CDR2 is SVGAGI in the germline V gene. The length of the CDR3 is 16 residues. As DNA, the CDR3 is TGTGCCAGCAGTTACGTTTCCGGGACGGCGGATTCACCCCTCCACTTT. Translation gives CASSYVSGTADSPLHF.

The V call is TRBV11-2, the J call TRBJ2-6, with D perhaps TRBD2 (6 bases). The V gene lost 2 bases and the J gene lost 1 base, with 12 bases spanning the gap. Looked up from germline, CDR1 is SGHAT and CDR2 is FQNNGV. The CDR3 length is 17 residues. The CDR3 bases are TGTGCCAGCAGCTTATCCGGGGGTAGTTCTGGGGCCAACGTCCTGACTTTC. Amino acid sequence: CASSLSGGSSGANVLTF.

This clonotype turned up a few times. The V call is TRBV29-1, the J call TRBJ1-5; D may be TRBD1 (5 bases). V was cut by 4 bases and J by 3 bases, with 7 bases left in between. Looked up from germline, CDR1 is SQVTM and CDR2 is ANQGSEA. The CDR3 has 12 residues. CDR3 loop: CSVGGANQPQHF. The CDR3 DNA reads as TGCAGCGTTGGAGGGGCCAATCAGCCCCAGCATTTT.

The chain has TRBV29-1 and TRBJ2-3; D may be TRBD1 (5 bases). Germline assignment: CDR1 SQVTM and CDR2 ANQGSEA. The CDR3 is 14 residues long. V lost 4 bases to trimming and J lost 5 bases, with 16 bases between them. CDR3 loop: CSVVVTYRLDTQYF. DNA for the CDR3: TGCAGCGTTGTGGTAACTTACAGGTTAGATACGCAGTATTTT.

This clonotype came up a few times. The chain employs TRBV29-1 and TRBJ2-3; 7 bases align to TRBD1. Germline CDR1 is SQVTM and CDR2 is ANQGSEA. Trimming took 6 bases from V and 6 from J; bases not matched to a gene: 18. There are 16 residues in the CDR3. CDR3 region: CSVEGPQTGTIDTQYF. CDR3 DNA sequence: TGCAGCGTCGAGGGACCCCAGACAGGGACGATCGATACGCAGTATTTT.

V usage is TRBV5-1 and J usage is TRBJ2-7; D gene ambiguous. Germline V gene lookup returns CDR1 SGHRS and CDR2 YFSETQ. Trimming took off 3 bases at V and 6 bases at J, with 19 bases between the two ends. The CDR3 runs to 15 residues. In DNA form, the CDR3 reads TGCGCCAGCAGCTCGGAATGGTCCCTCCTGGGCGAGCAGTACTTC. This gives the protein CASSSEWSLLGEQYF.

This clonotype has only a few counts. Given the absence of the conserved phenylalanine or tryptophan at the CDR3 end, a read error is likely. J is TRBJ1-1 and V is TRBV6-1; D possibly corresponds to TRBD1 (5 bases). This CDR3 comprises 13 residues. In germline, CDR1 is MNHNS, CDR2 SASEGT. Trimming pared 6 bases from V and 3 bases from J, leaving 11 bases between. CDR3 nucleotides: TGTGCCAGCAGCCCCGGGGGGGACACTGAAGCTTTCTCT. This translates into CASSPGGDTEAFS.